Detailed here is one TCR beta chain. The antigen remains undetermined. The record originates from a study of graft-versus-host responses after intestinal transplantation. Looking at the study overall: Recipients across the board were started on anti-thymocyte globulin induction, then kept on tacrolimus and steroids for around three years.

The CDR3 covers 15 residues. CDR1 MNHEY and CDR2 SMNVEV come from the germline V gene (reference sequence). V shed 3 bases and J 4 bases; nucleotides not matched to a gene: 2. Only in-frame clones appear in the TCRdb table, and some are missing; sequencing was by immunoSEQ multiplex PCR. Of around 100,000 clones listed, roughly 87% are singletons. The starting material was unstimulated CD4+ T cells sorted from spleen or lymph node cells, obtained before transplant. The chain couples TRBV27 to TRBJ2-3; 12 bases agree with TRBD2. This sequence originates from a human donor who was the organ donor for an intestinal transplant. The CDR3 reads CASSFTSGGPDTQYF. In DNA form, the CDR3 reads TGTGCCAGCAGTTTTACTAGCGGGGGGCCAGATACGCAGTATTTT.